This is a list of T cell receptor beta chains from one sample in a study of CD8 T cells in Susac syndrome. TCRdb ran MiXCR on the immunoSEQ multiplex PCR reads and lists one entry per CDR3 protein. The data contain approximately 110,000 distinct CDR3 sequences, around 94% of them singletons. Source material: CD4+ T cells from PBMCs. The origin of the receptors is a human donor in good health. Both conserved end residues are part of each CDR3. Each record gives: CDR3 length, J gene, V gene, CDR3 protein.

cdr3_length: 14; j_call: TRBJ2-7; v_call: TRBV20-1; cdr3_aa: CSARGPDSSYEQYF
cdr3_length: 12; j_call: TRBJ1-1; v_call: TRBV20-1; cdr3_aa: CSARATGGRTFF
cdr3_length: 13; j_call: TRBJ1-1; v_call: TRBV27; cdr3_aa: CASSPFGQTEAFF
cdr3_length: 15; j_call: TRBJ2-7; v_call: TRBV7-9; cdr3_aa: CASRRKGTPHYEQYF
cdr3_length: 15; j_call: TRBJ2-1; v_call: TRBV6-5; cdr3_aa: CASSGQESSYNEQFF
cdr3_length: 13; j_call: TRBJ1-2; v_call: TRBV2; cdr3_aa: CASSDRGGYGYTF
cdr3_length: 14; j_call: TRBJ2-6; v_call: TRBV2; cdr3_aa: CASILGSGANVLTF
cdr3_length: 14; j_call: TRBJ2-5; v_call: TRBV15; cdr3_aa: CATSRGGRGETQYF
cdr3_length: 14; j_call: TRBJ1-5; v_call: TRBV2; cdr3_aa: CASSRQGQGQPQHF
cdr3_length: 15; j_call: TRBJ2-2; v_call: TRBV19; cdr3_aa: CASSKDRAAAGELFF
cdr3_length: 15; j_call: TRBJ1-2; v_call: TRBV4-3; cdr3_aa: CASSQDLGQGLGYTF
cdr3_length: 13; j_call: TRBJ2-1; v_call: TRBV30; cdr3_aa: CAWSGRLGNEQFF
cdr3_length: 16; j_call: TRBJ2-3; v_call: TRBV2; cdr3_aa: CASSPPRAGVTDTQYF
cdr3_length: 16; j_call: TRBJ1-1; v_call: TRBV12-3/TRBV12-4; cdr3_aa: CASSTRDTLRNGEAFF
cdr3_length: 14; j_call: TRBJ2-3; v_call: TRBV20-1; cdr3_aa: CSARDQGSTDTQYF
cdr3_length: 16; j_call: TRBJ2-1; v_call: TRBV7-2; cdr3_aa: CASSLGGSGSPDEQFF
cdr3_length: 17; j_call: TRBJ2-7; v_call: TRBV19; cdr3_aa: CASTPDGGSGYSYEQYF
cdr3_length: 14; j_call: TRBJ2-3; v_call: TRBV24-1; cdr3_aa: CATSDSRPAGTQYF
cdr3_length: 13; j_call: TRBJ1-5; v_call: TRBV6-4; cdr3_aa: CASSTNPGQPQHF
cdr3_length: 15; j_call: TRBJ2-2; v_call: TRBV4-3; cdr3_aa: CASSQRPSNTGELFF
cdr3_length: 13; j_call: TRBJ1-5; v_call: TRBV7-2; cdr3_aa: CASSFSGNQPQHF
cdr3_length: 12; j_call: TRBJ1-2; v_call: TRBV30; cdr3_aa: CAWSQGGYGYTF
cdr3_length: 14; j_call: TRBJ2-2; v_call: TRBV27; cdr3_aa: CASSLVRDTGELFF
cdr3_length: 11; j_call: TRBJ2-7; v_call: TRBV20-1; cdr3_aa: CSARGQYEQYF
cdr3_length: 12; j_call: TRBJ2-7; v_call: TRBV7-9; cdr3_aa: CASSPRSYEQYF
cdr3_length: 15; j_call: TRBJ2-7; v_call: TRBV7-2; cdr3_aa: CASSSHRDVTYEQYF
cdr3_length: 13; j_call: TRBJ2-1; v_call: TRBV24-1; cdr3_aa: CATSPDSYNEQFF
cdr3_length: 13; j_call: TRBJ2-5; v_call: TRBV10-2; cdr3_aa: CASSDSRSGTQYF
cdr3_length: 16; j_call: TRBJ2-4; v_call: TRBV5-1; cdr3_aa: CASSLAGTGGENIQYF
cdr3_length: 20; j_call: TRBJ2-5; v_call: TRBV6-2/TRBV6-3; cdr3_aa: CASSYPRPLRREKRQETQYF
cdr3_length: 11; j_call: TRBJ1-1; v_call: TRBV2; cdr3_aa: CARTGDTEAFF
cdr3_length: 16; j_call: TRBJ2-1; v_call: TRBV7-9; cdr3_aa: CASSHKGQRSYNEQFF
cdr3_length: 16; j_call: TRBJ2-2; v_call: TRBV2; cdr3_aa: CASSEDRTMRPGELFF
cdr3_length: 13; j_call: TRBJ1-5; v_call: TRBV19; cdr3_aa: CASRAGGYQPQHF
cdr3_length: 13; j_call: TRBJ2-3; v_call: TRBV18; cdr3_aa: CASSQGSTDTQYF
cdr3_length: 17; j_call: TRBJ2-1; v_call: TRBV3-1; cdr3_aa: CASSRLASDSSYNEQFF
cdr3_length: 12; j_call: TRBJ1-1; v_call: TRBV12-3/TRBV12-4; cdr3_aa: CASSPRPTEAFF
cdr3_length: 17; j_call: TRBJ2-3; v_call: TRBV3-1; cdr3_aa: CASSPQAPRLRTDTQYF
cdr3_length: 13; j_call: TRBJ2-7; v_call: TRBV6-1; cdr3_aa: CASSDAPFYEQYF
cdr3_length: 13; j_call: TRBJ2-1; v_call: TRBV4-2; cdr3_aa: CASSQRDTNEQFF
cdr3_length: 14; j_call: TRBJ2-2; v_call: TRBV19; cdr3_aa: CASQTAGGSGELFF
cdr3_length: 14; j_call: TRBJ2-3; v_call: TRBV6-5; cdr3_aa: CAGPAGASTDTQYF
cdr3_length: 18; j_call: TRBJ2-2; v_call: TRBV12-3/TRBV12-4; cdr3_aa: CASFSGTSGSGGTGELFF
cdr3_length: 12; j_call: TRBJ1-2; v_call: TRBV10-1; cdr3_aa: CASSDGTWGYTF
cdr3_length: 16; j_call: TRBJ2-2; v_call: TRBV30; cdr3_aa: CAWSVKGARNTGELFF
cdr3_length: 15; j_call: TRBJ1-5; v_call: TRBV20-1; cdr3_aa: CSAPDRGDSNQPQHF
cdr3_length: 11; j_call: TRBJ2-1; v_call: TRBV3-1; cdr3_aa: CASSFGQEKFF